This T cell receptor beta chain originates from a study of shared clonotypes between healthy human individuals. Several immunoSEQ plates held equal portions of the genomic DNA taken from each subset. Data came from immunoSEQ multiplex PCR; TCRdb stores just in-frame clones and leaves some out. The sample yields roughly 2,300,000 clones, 92% seen once. The CDR3 runs 15 residues. Trimming at V came to 4 bases and at J to 5 bases, leaving 9 bases not matched to a gene. Germline lookup yields CDR1 SEHNR and CDR2 FQNEAQ (reference sequence). Sample: naive CD4+ T cells from PBMCs. Subset specified: CD45RA+ positively selected. The chain links TRBV7-9 to TRBJ2-5, with 8 bases that match TRBD1. The sequence was collected from a man aged 18 to 29 in good health. Some clones in this sample may be carry-over from other donors' samples. CDR3 protein: CASSSLGQGGETQYF. CDR3 in DNA: TGTGCCAGCAGCTCCCTCGGACAGGGCGGGGAGACCCAGTACTTC.